This entry concerns a single T cell receptor (beta chain). V gave up 3 bases and J gave up 2 bases; unmatched junction bases: 12. CDR1 and CDR2 (germline): SQVTM, ANQGSEA. The CDR3 is 16 residues long. These data originate in a study of blood T cell repertoires in COVID-19. As for the study in general: Samples came from the United States, Italy and Spain, spanning acute and convalescent COVID-19. T cells, B-cell-depleted T cells, or PBMCs provided the cDNA or gDNA that served as material.

Under the authors' procedure: Estimates of nucleated cell counts were drawn from the amplification of reference gene primers. The assay was immunoSEQ multiplex PCR, and TCRdb's table has in-frame clones only and misses some. The D gene and trimming were derived from the DNA, and the V and J assignments and clone size from that table. Here the sample spans around 18,000 clones, 90% to 95% being singletons. The sequencing input was peripheral blood. The receptor was derived from a human donor in a cohort sampled during active COVID-19. The chain couples TRBV29-1 to TRBJ1-2; 7 bases agree with TRBD1. The CDR3 reads CSVEEGLQGSNYGYTF. CDR3 nucleotides: TGCAGCGTTGAGGAGGGATTACAGGGGTCGAACTATGGCTACACCTTC.